These T cell receptor beta chains were read from a single sample in a study of T cell responses to AZD1222 COVID-19 vaccine. Assay: immunoSEQ multiplex PCR; the TCRdb copy retains only in-frame clones and omits some. The sample consists of about 120,000 clones, approximately 86% of them appearing once. The specimen comprised peripheral blood, sampled on day 0 of AZD1222 vaccination. The origin of the receptors is an adult in good health. CDR3s include the opening cysteine and the closing phenylalanine or tryptophan. Fields, in order: J gene, D gene, CDR3 length, clone size, V gene, CDR3 DNA, CDR3 protein. D genes are given only for firm matches. Only part of the rows carry a size: once, few, many, or a class if the clone is expanded.

>TRBJ1-1|.|16|.|TRBV18
TGTGCCAGCTCACCACTCCGGGGCCCCCAGAACACTGAAGCTTTCTTT
CASSPLRGPQNTEAFF
>TRBJ1-6|.|14|.|TRBV4-2
TGTGCCAGCAGCCAAGATTTCGGAAATTCACCCCTCCACTTT
CASSQDFGNSPLHF
>TRBJ1-1|.|15|.|TRBV7-3
TGTGCCAGCAGCTTAAATGGGGGAAAGGGCACTGAAGCTTTCTTT
CASSLNGGKGTEAFF
>TRBJ2-3|TRBD2|16|.|TRBV12-5
TGTGCTAGTGGCTGGGGCGGGGGGGCCTCTTCTGATACGCAGTATTTT
CASGWGGGASSDTQYF
>TRBJ2-7|TRBD1|19|.|TRBV14
TGTGCCAGCAGCCAAGATCTGGGACAGGGCTTAGAATCCCCCTACGAGCAGTACTTC
CASSQDLGQGLESPYEQYF
>TRBJ2-1|.|14|.|TRBV27
TGTGCCAGCAGTTTATTGCCTATAAGGAATGAGCAGTTCTTC
CASSLLPIRNEQFF
>TRBJ2-1|.|16|.|TRBV7-2
TGTGCCAGCAGCTCTACTGACGGGAGCTCCTACAATGAGCAGTTCTTC
CASSSTDGSSYNEQFF
>TRBJ1-1|.|17|.|TRBV27
TGTGCCAGCAGTCCACTCCAGGGCCGCCTTATTAACACTGAAGCTTTCTTT
CASSPLQGRLINTEAFF
>TRBJ1-2|.|15|.|TRBV5-1
TGCGCCAGCAGCTTGTTAGGGAAGGGAGACTATGGCTACACCTTC
CASSLLGKGDYGYTF
>TRBJ1-5|.|17|.|TRBV23-1
TGCGCCAGCAGTCAGGGGCAGTCCAGGGATAGCAATCAGCCCCAGCATTTT
CASSQGQSRDSNQPQHF
>TRBJ2-5|TRBD2|15|.|TRBV7-2
TGTGCCAGCAGCTTAACCCCATCGGGAGGGGAGACCCAGTACTTC
CASSLTPSGGETQYF
>TRBJ1-5|TRBD1|14|.|TRBV4-2
TGTGCCAGCAGCCCCGGACAGGCGGATCAGCCCCAGCATTTT
CASSPGQADQPQHF
>TRBJ2-7|.|15|.|TRBV5-1
TGCGCCAGCAGCTACCGGGACGGTTCTATCTACGAGCAGTACTTC
CASSYRDGSIYEQYF
>TRBJ1-4|.|15|.|TRBV5-1
TGCGCCAGCAGCTTGGAGGGGTGGGAAAGAGAAAAACTGTTTTTT
CASSLEGWEREKLFF
>TRBJ2-1|.|16|.|TRBV5-1
TGCGCCAGCAGCTTGGTAACAGCGAGCTCCTACAATGAGCAGTTCTTC
CASSLVTASSYNEQFF
>TRBJ1-1|.|13|.|TRBV29-1
TGCAGCGTTGGGGTTTCTGGGAACACTGAAGCTTTCTTT
CSVGVSGNTEAFF
>TRBJ1-1|.|15|.|TRBV24-1
TGTGCCACCCCCAAGAGGAGGGTCCAGAACACTGAAGCTTTCTTT
CATPKRRVQNTEAFF
>TRBJ1-2|.|14|.|TRBV4-2
TGTGCCAGCAGCGTCCTAAGCATCCGACAGGGCTACACCTTC
CASSVLSIRQGYTF
>TRBJ2-7|.|12|.|TRBV11-2
TGTGCCAGCAGCTTAGGGTCCTACGAGCAGTACTTC
CASSLGSYEQYF
>TRBJ1-6|.|12|.|TRBV28
TGTGCCAGCAGGGGTGGGGGTCCACCCCTCCACTTT
CASRGGGPPLHF
>TRBJ1-5|TRBD1|16|once|TRBV19
TGTGCCAGTAGTGCCGCCGACAGGGCGAGAGGTCAGCCCCAGCATTTT
CASSAADRARGQPQHF
>TRBJ1-2|.|14|.|TRBV5-5
TGTGCCAGCAGCTTAAGCTTTCTGGGCGGTGGCTACACCTTC
CASSLSFLGGGYTF
>TRBJ1-2|.|16|.|TRBV27
TGTGCCAGCAGTTTAGGGGCCGGGGGAGGAAACTATGGCTACACCTTC
CASSLGAGGGNYGYTF
>TRBJ2-7|TRBD2|16|.|TRBV5-4
TGTGCCAGCAGCTTGGGGGGGGGAAGCAGCTCCTACGAGCAGTACTTC
CASSLGGGSSSYEQYF
>TRBJ1-4|TRBD1|15|.|TRBV5-4
TGTGCCAGCAGTTTTGGGGGGACAGGGGGCGAAAAACTGTTTTTT
CASSFGGTGGEKLFF
>TRBJ1-1|.|10|.|TRBV20-1
TGCAGTGCTGGTCGGACTGAAGCTTTCTTT
CSAGRTEAFF
>TRBJ1-5|.|13|.|TRBV10-3
TGTGCCATCAGCGTAGCAGGCAATCAGCCCCAGCATTTT
CAISVAGNQPQHF
>TRBJ1-3|.|16|.|TRBV3-1/TRBV3-2
TGTGCCAGCAGCGCCCGACGCGGGAGGGCTGGAAACACCATATATTTT
CASSARRGRAGNTIYF
>TRBJ1-1|.|14|.|TRBV7-2
TGTGCCAGCAGCTTAGCCAGCGCCGGGACTGAAGCTTTCTTT
CASSLASAGTEAFF
>TRBJ1-1|.|13|.|TRBV18
TGTGCCAGCTCACCACCGAACTCCGGAGAAGCTTTCTTT
CASSPPNSGEAFF
>TRBJ2-1|TRBD2|17|.|TRBV30
TGTGCCTGGAGTCGTGGAGGAGCGGGGGGGCCCAATAATGAGCAGTTCTTC
CAWSRGGAGGPNNEQFF
>TRBJ1-3|TRBD1|16|.|TRBV7-9
TGTGCCAGCAGCCCGCAGTTACAGGGGTCGGGAAACACCATATATTTT
CASSPQLQGSGNTIYF
>TRBJ2-7|TRBD2|15|.|TRBV6-5
TGTGCCAGCAGCCCCGGACTAGCGAGAACCTACGAGCAGTACTTC
CASSPGLARTYEQYF
>TRBJ2-1|TRBD2|15|.|TRBV5-6
TGTGCCAGCAGCGAGGGGACTAGCGGGGCCGATGAGCAGTTCTTC
CASSEGTSGADEQFF
>TRBJ2-4|.|16|.|TRBV5-6
TGTGCCAGCAGCCGATCAACAACAGGATCTAAAAGCATTCAGTACTTC
CASSRSTTGSKSIQYF
>TRBJ1-5|TRBD1|16|.|TRBV19
TGTGCCAGTTTGGACAGGGGAGCTTATAGCAATCAGCCCCAGCATTTT
CASLDRGAYSNQPQHF
>TRBJ2-7|TRBD1|18|.|TRBV19
TGTGCCAGTAGTATAGCCTTCCCAGGGGGAGACAGCTCCTACGAGCAGTACTTC
CASSIAFPGGDSSYEQYF
>TRBJ1-2|.|14|once|TRBV18
TGTGCCAGCTCGCGGGGGACGTACCGTGATGGCTACACCTTC
CASSRGTYRDGYTF
>TRBJ1-2|.|14|.|TRBV29-1
TGCAGCGTCCAAGGACGGCGCGAGGGGTATGGCTACACCTTC
CSVQGRREGYGYTF
>TRBJ1-2|.|13|.|TRBV12-3/TRBV12-4
TGTGCCAGCACAGGGGTTGGGAACTATGGCTACACCTTC
CASTGVGNYGYTF